Below are 3 T cell receptor beta chains sequenced from a single sample in a study of CD8 T cells in Susac syndrome (dated by TCRdb to the late 2010s). Receptor libraries were prepared by the immunoSEQ multiplex PCR assay. RNA was extracted using the RNeasy kit, and 0.5 to 1 microgram was reverse transcribed with random hexamers. In TCRdb, the public reads were trimmed at Q25 with fastp and aligned with MiXCR, with productive beta chains retained. A single entry per CDR3 protein holds the most common genes and DNA from its merged rows. Here the sample has 150,000 to 200,000 distinct CDR3 sequences; around 94% occur a single time. The ten largest account for roughly 0.15% of the sample. The sequenced sample consisted of CD4+ T cells from PBMCs. These receptors all stem from a human donor in good health.

The chain joins TRBV20-1 to TRBJ2-7; maybe TRBD1 (6 bases). V shed 3 bases and J shed 4 bases, with 13 bases lying between them. From germline, CDR1 is DFQATT and CDR2 SNEGSKA (reference sequence). There are 13 residues in the CDR3. In nucleotides, the CDR3 is TGCAGTGCTAGGAGGGACAAAAAATACGAGCAGTACTTC. Protein: CSARRDKKYEQYF.

V and J are TRBV27 and TRBJ1-2; no firm D call. The germline V and J ends were trimmed by 3 bases and 7 bases, with 12 bases remaining between them. Germline V gives CDR1 MNHEY, CDR2 SMNVEV (reference sequence). The CDR3 is made up of 13 amino acids. Here the CDR3 reads CASSFIAGSGYTF. The CDR3 DNA follows: TGTGCCAGCAGTTTTATCGCGGGGTCTGGCTACACCTTC.

In DNA, the CDR3 is TGTGCCAGTAGTATCAACCGACAGACTGAAGAGACCCAGTACTTC. Encoded protein: CASSINRQTEETQYF. The rearrangement joins TRBV19 to TRBJ2-5, with D maybe TRBD1 (5 bases). Germline V gene data show CDR1 as LNHDA and CDR2 as SQIVND (reference sequence). Between the trimmed V and J ends, which lost 3 bases and 3 bases, there was a span of 14 bases. This CDR3 region has 15 residues.